The clone carrying this TCR beta chain showed up many times. Its specificity is unknown. A junction end diverges from the germline sequence, so it may reflect a read error. The CDR3 contains 15 residues. Looked up from germline, CDR1 is SGHTA and CDR2 is FQGNSA. The data derive from a study of T cells in Graves' hyperthyroidism and ophthalmopathy. Study-wide background: The authors collected peripheral blood at initial diagnosis, before any treatment. Study-wide results and limits: In the analysis, a 13 V-J model separated ophthalmopathy from stable hyperthyroidism.

RNA transcripts gave rise to amplified TCR beta CDR3 regions. HTBI primers drove first-round RT-PCR of the TCR CDR3. TCRdb reanalysed the multiplex PCR reads using MiXCR and keeps one entry per CDR3 protein. The sample contains some 200,000 distinct CDR3 sequences, roughly 17% of which appear only once. This sequence joins TRBV7-2 and TRBJ1-1; 9 bases line up with TRBD1. The clonotype was recovered from a man aged 50 to 59 with Graves' hyperthyroidism. Input material: blood. CDR3 amino acids: CASSTPTGGGTEASF. CDR3 DNA: TGTGCCAGCAGCACCCCGACAGGGGGGGGCACTGAAGCTTCCTTT.